This record looks at one TCR beta chain sequence and its context. Antigen unknown. Using its own MiXCR run on the reads, TCRdb lists one record per CDR3 protein. This sample has approximately 990,000 distinct CDR3 sequences, with under 40% found just once. The data belong to a study of T cell repertoires in cytomegalovirus infection. Overall study: Both CMV infection and a matching HLA type were indicated by public TCR beta signatures. Study-wide points: The cumulative frequency of public TCR beta families identified carriers of CMV plus the relevant HLA. The response measured ex vivo was dominated by TCR beta clonotypes (HLA-C-restricted and CMV-specific).

The specimen was cultured CD8+ T cells from PBMCs, collected from culture after CMV antigen stimulation. The clonotype was recovered from a human donor in good health (CMV status not recorded). Some clones in this sample may be carry-over from other donors' samples.

For the CDR3, the DNA is TGCGCCAGCACCCCCACTAGCGGGGGGGTCAGCACAGATACGCAGTATTTT. As protein: CASTPTSGGVSTDTQYF. The chain couples TRBV5-1 to TRBJ2-3, with 13 bases lining up with TRBD2. The CDR3 has 17 residues. Germline V gene lookup returns CDR1 SGHRS and CDR2 YFSETQ. The ends lost 6 bases at V and 0 bases at J; junction bases unmatched: 7. Variable domain in full (rest from reference TRBV5-1 and TRBJ2-3): KAGVTQTPRYLIKTRGQQVTLSCSPISGHRSVSWYQQTPGQGLQFLFEYFSETQRNKGNFPGRFSGRQFSNSRSEMNVSTLELGDSALYLCASTPTSGGVSTDTQYFGPGTRLTVL.